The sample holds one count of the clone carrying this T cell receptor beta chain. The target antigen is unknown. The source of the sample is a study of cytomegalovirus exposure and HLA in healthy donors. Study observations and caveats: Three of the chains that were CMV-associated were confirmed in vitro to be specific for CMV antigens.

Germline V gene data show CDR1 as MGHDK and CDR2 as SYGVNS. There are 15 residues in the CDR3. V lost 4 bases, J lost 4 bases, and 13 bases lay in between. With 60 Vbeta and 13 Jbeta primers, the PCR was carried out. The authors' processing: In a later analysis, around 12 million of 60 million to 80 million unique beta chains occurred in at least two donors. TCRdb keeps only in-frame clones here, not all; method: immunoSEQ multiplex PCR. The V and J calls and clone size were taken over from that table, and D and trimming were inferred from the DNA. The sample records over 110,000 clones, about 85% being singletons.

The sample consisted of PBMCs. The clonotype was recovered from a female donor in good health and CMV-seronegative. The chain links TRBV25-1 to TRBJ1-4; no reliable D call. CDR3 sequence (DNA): TGTGCCAGCAGTGGAGCCTGGGCGCTTAATGAAAAACTGTTTTTT. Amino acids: CASSGAWALNEKLFF. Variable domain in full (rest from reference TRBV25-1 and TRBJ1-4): EADIYQTPRYLVIGTGKKITLECSQTMGHDKMYWYQQDPGMELHLIHYSYGVNSTEKGDLSSESTVSRIRTEHFPLTLESARPSHTSQYLCASSGAWALNEKLFFGSGTQLSVL.